The rows below give T cell receptor beta chains drawn from one sample of a study of CD8+ T cells in alopecia areata. Assay used: immunoSEQ multiplex PCR; TCRdb lists only in-frame clones, some missing. The data show approximately 300,000 clones, 55% to 70% seen once. Material: CD4+ T cells sorted from blood, obtained at week 24, from a patient treated with tofacitinib. Receptor source: a human donor with alopecia areata. The CDR3 runs from the conserved cysteine through the conserved F or W. The D gene is left open where the match is weak. Expanded clones are given a class, and other clones once, few, many or no size at all.

NA	TRBV5-1	few	TRBJ1-1	TGCGCCAGCAGCTTGTTCCCTGGGCAGCAGAACACTGAAGCTTTCTTT	CASSLFPGQQNTEAFF
TRBD1	TRBV25-1	few	TRBJ1-2	TGTGCCAGCACCCTTGGACAGGGCTATGGCTACACCTTC	CASTLGQGYGYTF
TRBD2	TRBV29-1	NA	TRBJ2-5	TGCAGCGTTGGTAGCGGGTTTGGAGGTGGGACCCAGTACTTC	CSVGSGFGGGTQYF
NA	TRBV14	NA	TRBJ1-1	TGTGCCAGCAGCCAAGACCTGGGGACGATGAACACTGAAGCTTTCTTT	CASSQDLGTMNTEAFF
NA	TRBV19	few	TRBJ1-5	TGTGCCAGTAGTAAGCTGGGGCTCGGGCAGGTCAATCAGCCCCAGCATTTT	CASSKLGLGQVNQPQHF
NA	TRBV19	few	TRBJ1-5	TGTGCCAGTAGCCCTAGGACGGTTTTGGCCCAGCATTTT	CASSPRTVLAQHF
TRBD1	TRBV11-2	NA	TRBJ1-5	TGTGCCAGCAGCTTGAACAGGGGGCCCAATCAGCCCCAGCATTTT	CASSLNRGPNQPQHF
NA	TRBV27	few	TRBJ1-1	TGTGCCAGCGGCCGATGGGGCACTGAAGCTTTCTTT	CASGRWGTEAFF
NA	TRBV15	NA	TRBJ1-2	TGTGCCACCAGCAGAGAGACAGCCCAAAGCGGCACCTTC	CATSRETAQSGTF
NA	TRBV4-1	few	TRBJ2-5	TGCGCCAGCAGCCAAGGGCCGGGAGAGACCCAGTACTTC	CASSQGPGETQYF
NA	TRBV15	NA	TRBJ2-3	TGTGCCACCAGCAGAGCACAGGGCGCAGATACGCAGTATTTT	CATSRAQGADTQYF
NA	TRBV30	few	TRBJ1-2	TGTGCCTGGAGTGCCCAGGGTTCGGTTGGCTACACCTTC	CAWSAQGSVGYTF
TRBD2	TRBV2	NA	TRBJ2-5	TGTGCCAGCAGCCTCCAGGGACTAGCTCAAGAGACCCAGTACTTC	CASSLQGLAQETQYF
NA	TRBV29-1	NA	TRBJ2-3	TGCAGCGTTCAACGGGGGCGGGGAGATACGCAGTATTTT	CSVQRGRGDTQYF
NA	TRBV27	NA	TRBJ2-7	TGTGCCATTGCCCCCCGCTACGAGCAGTACTTC	CAIAPRYEQYF
NA	TRBV9	NA	TRBJ2-3	TGTGCCAGCAGCGTAGTGGAAGGGTATACGCAGTATTTT	CASSVVEGYTQYF
NA	TRBV30	NA	TRBJ2-1	TGTGCCTGGAGTGTAAAACGGCAGTACAATGAGCAGTTCTTC	CAWSVKRQYNEQFF
TRBD1	TRBV30	NA	TRBJ2-7	TGTGCCTGGAGTCTCCGTACATACGGGACAGGGGCACGCGAGCAGTACTTC	CAWSLRTYGTGAREQYF
NA	TRBV2	NA	TRBJ1-5	TGTGCCAGCAGTGAAGAGGGGATTCACAATCAGCCCCAGCATTTT	CASSEEGIHNQPQHF
TRBD1	TRBV2	NA	TRBJ1-5	TGTGCCAGCGGGTGGGACAGGGGAAGGGATCAGCCCCAGCATTTT	CASGWDRGRDQPQHF
NA	TRBV25-1	NA	TRBJ1-1	TGTGCCAGCAGAGGACTACTCGCAGCTTTCTTT	CASRGLLAAFF
TRBD2	TRBV25-1	once	TRBJ2-7	TGTGCCAGCAGTGAATCGGGACTAGCGGCCTACGAGCAGTACTTC	CASSESGLAAYEQYF
NA	TRBV29-1	once	TRBJ1-2	TGCAGCGTTGGATCGGGGTTCCTTTATGGCTACACCTTC	CSVGSGFLYGYTF
TRBD1	TRBV14	NA	TRBJ2-1	TGTGCCAGCAGCTTCCGGACAGGGGGAAAGAGCTCCTACAATGAGCAGTTCTTC	CASSFRTGGKSSYNEQFF
NA	TRBV18	NA	TRBJ1-6	TGTGCCAGCTCACCAATAGTATATGCAGGGAGAAATTCACCCCTCCACTTT	CASSPIVYAGRNSPLHF
NA	TRBV30	NA	TRBJ1-6	TGTGCCTGGAGTGTACTAGGTTCACCCCTCCACTTT	CAWSVLGSPLHF
NA	TRBV7-9	NA	TRBJ2-7	TGTGCCAGCAGCCCCATGGGGGGAGTAACCTCCTACGAGCAGTACTTC	CASSPMGGVTSYEQYF
NA	TRBV4-2	NA	TRBJ2-5	TGTGCCAGCAGCCAAGTCTCCAACCAAGAGACCCAGTACTTC	CASSQVSNQETQYF
TRBD1	TRBV5-1	NA	TRBJ1-2	TGCGCCAGCAGTAACCGACAGGGCCATGGCTACACCTTC	CASSNRQGHGYTF
NA	TRBV2	few	TRBJ1-5	TGTGCCAGCAGTGAAGAAGGAGGGGGAAATCAGCCCCAGCATTTT	CASSEEGGGNQPQHF
NA	TRBV7-2	NA	TRBJ2-5	TGTGCCAGCAGTCCTATCGGAGAGACCCAGTACTTC	CASSPIGETQYF
NA	TRBV5-1	NA	TRBJ1-5	TGCGCCAGCAGCACGGACAGAGGAGATAGCAATCAGCCCCAGCATTTT	CASSTDRGDSNQPQHF
TRBD1	TRBV4-1	NA	TRBJ2-5	TGCGCCAGCAGCCAAGAAGGGGGACAGGGGCAGACCCAGTACTTC	CASSQEGGQGQTQYF
NA	TRBV7-2	NA	TRBJ2-7	TGTGCCAGCAGCGTCAGCAGCGGTTACGAGCAGTACTTC	CASSVSSGYEQYF
NA	TRBV7-9	NA	TRBJ1-2	TGTGCCAGCAGCTATCAAGGAGGGAACTATGGCTACACCTTC	CASSYQGGNYGYTF
NA	TRBV19	few	TRBJ1-1	TGTGCCACCCATCTCCGGAACACTGAAGCTTTCTTT	CATHLRNTEAFF
TRBD1	TRBV19	NA	TRBJ1-1	TGTGCCAGTAGCGCACCGGGACAGGCGGACACTGAAGCTTTCTTT	CASSAPGQADTEAFF
NA	TRBV30	NA	TRBJ2-4	TGTGCGGGGGACCGAGCCAAAAACATTCAGTACTTC	CAGDRAKNIQYF
NA	TRBV2	NA	TRBJ2-5	TGTGCCAGCAGTGACTTCGAGACCCAGTACTTC	CASSDFETQYF
NA	TRBV2	NA	TRBJ2-7	TGTGCCAGCAGCGGAAACTACGAGCAGTACTTC	CASSGNYEQYF
NA	TRBV29-1	NA	TRBJ1-5	TGCAGCGTTGCCCAGGAAAGCAATCAGCCCCAGCATTTT	CSVAQESNQPQHF
NA	TRBV7-9	NA	TRBJ1-2	TGTGCCAGCAGCTTATCCGCTTCCAGCTATGGCTACACCTTC	CASSLSASSYGYTF
TRBD1	TRBV28	NA	TRBJ1-5	TGTGCCAGCAGACCCGGACAGGGTCAGCCCCAGCATTTT	CASRPGQGQPQHF
TRBD2	TRBV25-1	NA	TRBJ2-1	TGTGCCAGCAGTGCCTACCGGACTAGCGGGGGACGCAATGAGCAGTTCTTC	CASSAYRTSGGRNEQFF
NA	TRBV2	NA	TRBJ2-2	TGTGCCAGCAGTGTTCAGGGAGTGAACGGCGGGGAGCTGTTTTTT	CASSVQGVNGGELFF
NA	TRBV5-6	few	TRBJ2-4	TGTGCCAGCAGCTTTTACAGGGAGGCCCTCGGGGAAAACATTCAGTACTTC	CASSFYREALGENIQYF
NA	TRBV30	NA	TRBJ1-1	TGTGCCTGGAGCCCCGGGTCGGGGTCTTTCTTT	CAWSPGSGSFF
NA	TRBV28	NA	TRBJ2-3	TGTGCCAGCAGTCCCCGGGACACCCGCACAGATACGCAGTATTTT	CASSPRDTRTDTQYF
NA	TRBV4-2	few	TRBJ2-5	TGTGCCAGCAGCCAAGGTCGCCAGGCGAAAGAGACCCAGTACTTC	CASSQGRQAKETQYF
NA	TRBV7-2	NA	TRBJ1-1	TGTGCCAGCAGCTTGGACAACTCCATGGAAGCTTTCTTT	CASSLDNSMEAFF
NA	TRBV6-5	once	TRBJ1-6	TGTGCCAGCAGGAGACAGCCGAATTCACCCCTCCACTTT	CASRRQPNSPLHF
NA	TRBV29-1	NA	TRBJ2-2	TGCAGCCTTAAAAGACTGAACCCCGGGGAGCTGTTTTTT	CSLKRLNPGELFF
TRBD1	TRBV29-1	few	TRBJ1-2	TGCAGCGTGGACACAGGGGTTAACTATGGCTACACCTTC	CSVDTGVNYGYTF
TRBD1	TRBV28	once	TRBJ1-2	TGTGCCAGCAGGCTGACAGGGGAGAACTATGGCTACACCTTC	CASRLTGENYGYTF
NA	TRBV7-3	few	TRBJ2-6	TGTGCCAGCAGCTCCCACTGGCGAGGGGCCAACGTCCTGACTTTC	CASSSHWRGANVLTF
TRBD2	TRBV30	NA	TRBJ2-3	TGTGCCTGGAGCCGCGGGGGGACAGATACGCAGTATTTT	CAWSRGGTDTQYF